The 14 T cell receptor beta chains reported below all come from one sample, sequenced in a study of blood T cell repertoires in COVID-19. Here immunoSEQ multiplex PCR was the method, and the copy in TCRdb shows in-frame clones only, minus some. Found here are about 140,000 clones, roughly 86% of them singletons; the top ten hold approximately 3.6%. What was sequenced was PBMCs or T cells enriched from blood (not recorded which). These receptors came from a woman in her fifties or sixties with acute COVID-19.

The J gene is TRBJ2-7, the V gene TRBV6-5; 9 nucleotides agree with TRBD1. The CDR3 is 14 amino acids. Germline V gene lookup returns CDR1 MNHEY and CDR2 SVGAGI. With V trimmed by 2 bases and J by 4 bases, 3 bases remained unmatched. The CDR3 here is CASSYAGTGYEQYF. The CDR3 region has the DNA TGTGCCAGCAGTTACGCCGGGACAGGGTACGAGCAGTACTTC.

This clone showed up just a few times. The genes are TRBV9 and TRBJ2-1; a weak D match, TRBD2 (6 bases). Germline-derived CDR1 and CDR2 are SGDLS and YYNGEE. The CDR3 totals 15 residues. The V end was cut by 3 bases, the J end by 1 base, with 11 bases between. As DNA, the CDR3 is TGTGCCAGCAGCGCTTCGGGAGAATCCTACAATGAGCAGTTCTTC. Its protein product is CASSASGESYNEQFF.

This CDR3 reads CASSLQGALSSNQPQHF. In DNA, the CDR3 is TGTGCCAGCAGCCTACAGGGGGCGCTTAGTAGCAATCAGCCCCAGCATTTT. The V gene is TRBV7-2, the J gene TRBJ1-5; 9 bases match TRBD1. J was trimmed by 0 bases and V by 5 bases; bases with no gene match: 8. CDR1 and CDR2 (germline): SGHTA, FQGNSA. The CDR3 runs to 17 residues.

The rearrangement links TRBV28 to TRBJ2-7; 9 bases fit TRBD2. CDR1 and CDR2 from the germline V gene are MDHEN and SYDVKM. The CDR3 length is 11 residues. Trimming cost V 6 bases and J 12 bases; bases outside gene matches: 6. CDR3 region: CASRDSGSLYF. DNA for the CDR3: TGTGCCAGCAGGGATAGCGGGAGTTTGTACTTC.

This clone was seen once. CDR3 bases: TGTGCCAGCAGCAAAACCAACCTGGCACTAGCGGTAACAATGAAGCAGTTCTTC. Protein: CASSKTNLALAVTMKQFF. The J gene is TRBJ2-1, the V gene TRBV5-5; 8 bases are a match to TRBD2. Germline V gives CDR1 SGHKS, CDR2 YYEKEE (reference sequence). This CDR3 has 18 amino acids. V lost 4 bases to trimming and J lost 11 bases; unmatched junction nucleotides: 23. Full variable domain (outside the CDR3, taken from reference TRBV5-5 and TRBJ2-1): DAGVTQSPTHLIKTRGQQVTLRCSPISGHKSVSWYQQVLGQGPQFIFQYYEKEERGRGNFPDRFSARQFPNYSSELNVNALLLGDSALYLCASSKTNLALAVTMKQFFGPGTRLTVL.

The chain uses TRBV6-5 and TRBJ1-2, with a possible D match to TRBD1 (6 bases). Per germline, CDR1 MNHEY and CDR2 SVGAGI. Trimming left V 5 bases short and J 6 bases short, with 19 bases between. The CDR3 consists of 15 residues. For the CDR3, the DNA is TGTGCCAGCAGTCCTACCAGGGGAAGTGAGAATGGCTACACCTTC. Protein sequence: CASSPTRGSENGYTF.

In DNA form, the CDR3 reads TGTGCCAGCTCCCCCGGGGGTAGGAATAATTCACCCCTCCACTTT. Its translation is CASSPGGRNNSPLHF. The chain carries TRBV11-2 and TRBJ1-6; D might be TRBD1 (5 bases). V lost 8 bases, J lost 5 bases, and 16 bases lay in between. Germline CDR1 SGHAT, CDR2 FQNNGV. The CDR3 is made up of 15 amino acids.

CDR3 in amino acids: CASSQPRSGGETYEQYF. The CDR3 bases are TGTGCCAGCAGCCAACCGCGGAGCGGGGGGGAAACCTACGAGCAGTACTTC. The V and J genes are TRBV4-2 and TRBJ2-7; 10 bases agree with TRBD2. Germline lookup yields CDR1 LGHNA and CDR2 YNFKEQ. Trimming at V came to 2 bases and at J to 2 bases, leaving 9 bases not matched to a gene. The CDR3 length is 17 residues.

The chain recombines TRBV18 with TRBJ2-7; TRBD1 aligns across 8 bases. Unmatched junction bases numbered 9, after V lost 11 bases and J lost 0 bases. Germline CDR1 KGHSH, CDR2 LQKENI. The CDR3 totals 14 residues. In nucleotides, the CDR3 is TGTGCCCCTAGGACAGGGACGAGCTCCTACGAGCAGTACTTC. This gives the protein CAPRTGTSSYEQYF.

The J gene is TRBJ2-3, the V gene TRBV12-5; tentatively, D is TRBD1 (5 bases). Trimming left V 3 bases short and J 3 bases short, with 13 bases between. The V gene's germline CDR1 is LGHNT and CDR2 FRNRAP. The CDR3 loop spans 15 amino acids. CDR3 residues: CASGFWTPSTDTQYF. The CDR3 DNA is TGTGCTAGTGGTTTTTGGACACCGTCGACAGATACGCAGTATTTT.

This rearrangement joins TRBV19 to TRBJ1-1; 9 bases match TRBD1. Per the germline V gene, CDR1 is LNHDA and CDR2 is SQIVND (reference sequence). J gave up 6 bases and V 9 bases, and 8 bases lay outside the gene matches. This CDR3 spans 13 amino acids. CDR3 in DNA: TGTGCCAGCCGGGACAGGGAATTATCTGAAGCTTTCTTT. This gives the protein CASRDRELSEAFF.

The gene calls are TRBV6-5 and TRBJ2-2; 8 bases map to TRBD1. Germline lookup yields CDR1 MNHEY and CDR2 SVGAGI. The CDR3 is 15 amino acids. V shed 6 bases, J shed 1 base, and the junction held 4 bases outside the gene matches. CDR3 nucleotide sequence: TGTGCCAGCAGACACGGACAGGGGAACACCGGGGAGCTGTTTTTT. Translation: CASRHGQGNTGELFF.

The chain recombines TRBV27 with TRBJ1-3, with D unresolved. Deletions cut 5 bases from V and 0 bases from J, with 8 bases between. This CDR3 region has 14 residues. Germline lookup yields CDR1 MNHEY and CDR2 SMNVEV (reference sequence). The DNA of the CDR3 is TGTGCCAGCAGTAGCAGAGGCTCTGGAAACACCATATATTTT. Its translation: CASSSRGSGNTIYF.

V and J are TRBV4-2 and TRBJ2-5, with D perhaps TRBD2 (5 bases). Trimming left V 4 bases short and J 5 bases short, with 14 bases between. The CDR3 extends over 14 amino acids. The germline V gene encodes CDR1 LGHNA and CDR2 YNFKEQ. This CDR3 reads CASSLSGGYETQYF. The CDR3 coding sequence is TGTGCCAGCAGCCTTAGTGGCGGGTACGAGACCCAGTACTTC.